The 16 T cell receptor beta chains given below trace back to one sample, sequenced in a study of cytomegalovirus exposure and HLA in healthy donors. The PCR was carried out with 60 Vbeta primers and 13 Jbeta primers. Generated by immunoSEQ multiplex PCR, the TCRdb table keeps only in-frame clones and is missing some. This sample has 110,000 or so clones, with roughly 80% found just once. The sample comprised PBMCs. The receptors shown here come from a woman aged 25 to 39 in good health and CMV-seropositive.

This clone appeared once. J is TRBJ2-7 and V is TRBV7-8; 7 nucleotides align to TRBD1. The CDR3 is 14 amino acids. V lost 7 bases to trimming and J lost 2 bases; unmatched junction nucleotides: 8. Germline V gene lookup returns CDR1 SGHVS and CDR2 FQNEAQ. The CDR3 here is CASTTTGTTYEQYF. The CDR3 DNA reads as TGTGCCAGCACCACGACAGGGACCACCTACGAGCAGTACTTC.

This CDR3 is CAWSRGGSGNTIYF. In DNA form, the CDR3 reads TGTGCCTGGAGTCGCGGCGGCTCTGGAAACACCATATATTTT. The rearrangement joins TRBV30 to TRBJ1-3; D is undetermined. The CDR3 runs to 14 residues. V shed 2 bases and J shed 0 bases, with 8 bases lying between them. Germline values: CDR1 GTSNPN, CDR2 SVGIG (reference sequence).

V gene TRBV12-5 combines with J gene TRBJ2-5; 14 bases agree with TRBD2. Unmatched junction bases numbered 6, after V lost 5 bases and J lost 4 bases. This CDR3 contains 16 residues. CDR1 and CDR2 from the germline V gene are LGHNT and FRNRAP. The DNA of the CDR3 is TGTGCTAGTGGTCAACCGGGACTAGCGGGGGTAGAGACCCAGTACTTC. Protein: CASGQPGLAGVETQYF.

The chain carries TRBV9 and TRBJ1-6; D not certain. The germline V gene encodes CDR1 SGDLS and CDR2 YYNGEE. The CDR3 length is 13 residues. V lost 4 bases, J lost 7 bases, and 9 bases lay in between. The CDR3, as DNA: TGTGCCAGCAGCCCTGAGATCAATTCACCCCTCCACTTT. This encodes CASSPEINSPLHF.

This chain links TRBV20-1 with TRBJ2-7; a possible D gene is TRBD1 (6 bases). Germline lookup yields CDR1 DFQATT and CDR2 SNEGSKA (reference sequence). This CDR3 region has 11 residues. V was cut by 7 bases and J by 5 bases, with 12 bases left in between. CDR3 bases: TGCAGTGGTATCCGGGACAACGAGCAGTACTTC. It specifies CSGIRDNEQYF.

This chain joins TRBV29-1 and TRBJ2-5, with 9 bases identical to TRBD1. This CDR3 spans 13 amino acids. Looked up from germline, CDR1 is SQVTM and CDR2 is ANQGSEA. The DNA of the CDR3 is TGCAGTAAGACGGGACAGGGTCCGGAGACCCAGTACTTC. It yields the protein CSKTGQGPETQYF.

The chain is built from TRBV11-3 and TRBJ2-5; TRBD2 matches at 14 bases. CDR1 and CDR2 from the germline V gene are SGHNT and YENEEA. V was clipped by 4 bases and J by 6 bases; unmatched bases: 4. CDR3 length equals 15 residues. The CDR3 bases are TGTGCCAGCAGCTGGGGACTAGCGGGAGTGAAGACCCAGTACTTC. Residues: CASSWGLAGVKTQYF.

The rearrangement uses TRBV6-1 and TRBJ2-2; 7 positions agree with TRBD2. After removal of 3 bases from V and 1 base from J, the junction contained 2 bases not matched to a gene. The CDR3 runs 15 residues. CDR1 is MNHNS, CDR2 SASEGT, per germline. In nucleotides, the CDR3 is TGTGCCAGCAGTGAGTGGGAGGGGAACACCGGGGAGCTGTTTTTT. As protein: CASSEWEGNTGELFF.

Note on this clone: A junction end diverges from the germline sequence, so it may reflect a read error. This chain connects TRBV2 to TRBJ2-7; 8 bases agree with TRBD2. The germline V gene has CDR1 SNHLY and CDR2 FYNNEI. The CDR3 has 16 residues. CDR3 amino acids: CASSKASGGWTYEQYF. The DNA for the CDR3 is TGTGCCAGCAGTAAAGCCAGCGGGGGATGGACCTACGAGCAGTACTTC.

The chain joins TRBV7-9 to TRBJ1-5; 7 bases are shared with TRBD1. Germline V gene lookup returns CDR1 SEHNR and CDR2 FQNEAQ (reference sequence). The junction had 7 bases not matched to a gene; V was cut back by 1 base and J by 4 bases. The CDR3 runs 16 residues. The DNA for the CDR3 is TGTGCCAGCAGCTTAGGATGGGACAGAGAAAATCAGCCCCAGCATTTT. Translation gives CASSLGWDRENQPQHF.

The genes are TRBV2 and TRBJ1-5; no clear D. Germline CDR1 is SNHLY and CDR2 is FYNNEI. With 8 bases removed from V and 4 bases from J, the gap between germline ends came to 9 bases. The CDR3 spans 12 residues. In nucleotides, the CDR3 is TGTGCCAGCCGTGGAACTAATCAGCCCCAGCATTTT. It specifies CASRGTNQPQHF.

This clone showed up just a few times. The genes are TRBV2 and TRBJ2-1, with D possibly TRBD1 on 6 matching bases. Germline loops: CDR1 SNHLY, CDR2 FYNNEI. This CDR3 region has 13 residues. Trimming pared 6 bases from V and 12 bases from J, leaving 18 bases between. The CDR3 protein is CASRPTGMGAQFF. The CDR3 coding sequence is TGTGCCAGCAGACCAACAGGGATGGGGGCGCAGTTCTTC. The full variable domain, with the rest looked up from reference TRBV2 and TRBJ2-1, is EPEVTQTPSHQVTQMGQEVILRCVPISNHLYFYWYRQILGQKVEFLVSFYNNEISEKSEIFDDQFSVERPDGSNFTLKIRSTKLEDSAMYFCASRPTGMGAQFFGPGTRLTVL.

CDR3 in DNA: TGTGCCACCAGCCCAGGATACAGTGCTCCTTTGGACTATGGCTACACCTTC. Protein: CATSPGYSAPLDYGYTF. The rearrangement uses TRBV15 and TRBJ1-2; D gene ambiguous. Germline CDR1 LNHNV, CDR2 YYDKDF (reference sequence). The CDR3 length is 17 residues. V lost 5 bases to trimming and J lost 3 bases, with 22 bases between them.

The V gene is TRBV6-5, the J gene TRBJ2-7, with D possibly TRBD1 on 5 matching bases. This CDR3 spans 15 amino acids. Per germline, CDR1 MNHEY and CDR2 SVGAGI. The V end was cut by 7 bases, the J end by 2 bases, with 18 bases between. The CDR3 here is CASNSQGGLAYEQYF. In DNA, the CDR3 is TGTGCCAGCAATTCCCAGGGTGGGTTAGCCTACGAGCAGTACTTC.

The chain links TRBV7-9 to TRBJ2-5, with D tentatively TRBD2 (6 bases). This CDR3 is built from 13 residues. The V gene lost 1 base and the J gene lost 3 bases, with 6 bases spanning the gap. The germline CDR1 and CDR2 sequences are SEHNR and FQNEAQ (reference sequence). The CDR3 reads CASSLGGEETQYF. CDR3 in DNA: TGTGCCAGCAGCTTAGGGGGGGAAGAGACCCAGTACTTC.

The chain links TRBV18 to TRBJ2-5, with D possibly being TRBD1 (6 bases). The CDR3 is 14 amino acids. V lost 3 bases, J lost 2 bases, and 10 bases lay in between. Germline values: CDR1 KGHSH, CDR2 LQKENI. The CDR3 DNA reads TGTGCCAGCTCACCCATGACAGGTCAAGAGACCCAGTACTTC. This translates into CASSPMTGQETQYF.